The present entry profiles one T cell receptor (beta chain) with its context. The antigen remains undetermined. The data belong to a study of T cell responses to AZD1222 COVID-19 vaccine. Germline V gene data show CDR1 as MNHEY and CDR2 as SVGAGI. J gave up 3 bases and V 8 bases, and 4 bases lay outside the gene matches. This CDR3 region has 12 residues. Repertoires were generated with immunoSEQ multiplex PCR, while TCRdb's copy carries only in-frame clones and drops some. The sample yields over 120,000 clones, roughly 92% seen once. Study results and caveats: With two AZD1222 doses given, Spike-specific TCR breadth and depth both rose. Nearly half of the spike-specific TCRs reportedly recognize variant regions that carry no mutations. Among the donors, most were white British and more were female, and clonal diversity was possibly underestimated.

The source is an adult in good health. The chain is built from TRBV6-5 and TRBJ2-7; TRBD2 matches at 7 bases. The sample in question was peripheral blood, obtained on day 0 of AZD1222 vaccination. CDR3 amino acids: CASRGVGYEQYF. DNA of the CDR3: TGTGCCAGCCGGGGGGTGGGCTACGAGCAGTACTTC.